Listed here are 4 T cell receptor beta chains from one sample, sequenced in a study of T cell responses to AZD1222 COVID-19 vaccine. Some clones are missing from TCRdb's copy, which holds only in-frame ones; the method was immunoSEQ multiplex PCR. The sample consists of 60,000 or so clones, 84% of them appearing once. The sequencing used peripheral blood, collected on day 0 of AZD1222 vaccination. The receptors were gathered from an adult in good health.

The chain recombines TRBV7-8 with TRBJ1-3; a possible D gene is TRBD1 (5 bases). CDR1 SGHVS and CDR2 FQNEAQ come from the germline V gene. V was clipped by 5 bases and J by 3 bases, with 11 bases between them. CDR3 length equals 14 residues. CDR3 loop: CASSHRGSGNTIYF. The CDR3 bases are TGTGCCAGCAGCCACCGGGGGAGTGGAAACACCATATATTTT.

This rearrangement joins TRBV2 to TRBJ1-5; D may be TRBD1 (6 bases). From germline, CDR1 is SNHLY and CDR2 FYNNEI. V lost 0 bases, J lost 4 bases, and 10 bases lay in between. The length of the CDR3 is 15 residues. CDR3 sequence (DNA): TGTGCCAGCAGTGAAGCGCACAGGGCAAATCAGCCCCAGCATTTT. This encodes CASSEAHRANQPQHF.

The chain couples TRBV11-2 to TRBJ2-7; TRBD2 matches 7 bases. The CDR3 covers 15 residues. Germline loops: CDR1 SGHAT, CDR2 FQNNGV. J lost 4 bases, V lost 4 bases, and 10 bases had no gene match. The CDR3 spells CASSSLRGDGYEQYF. In nucleotides, the CDR3 is TGTGCCAGCAGCTCCCTTCGGGGGGACGGTTACGAGCAGTACTTC. Full variable domain (missing parts from reference TRBV11-2 and TRBJ2-7): EAGVAQSPRYKIIEKRQSVAFWCNPISGHATLYWYQQILGQGPKLLIQFQNNGVVDDSQLPKDRFSAERLKGVDSTLKIQPAKLEDSAVYLCASSSLRGDGYEQYFGPGTRLTVT.

This rearrangement joins TRBV5-4 to TRBJ2-7; D not resolved. CDR1 SGHNT and CDR2 YYREEE come from the germline V gene (reference sequence). V was trimmed by 2 bases and J by 6 bases, leaving 9 bases between them. The CDR3 consists of 12 residues. Written as DNA, the CDR3 is TGTGCCAGCAGCTTACCGCCGACCGAGCAGTACTTC. This encodes CASSLPPTEQYF.